Following are 15 T cell receptor beta chains from one sample sequenced in a study of technical replicates of blood from a few donors. The assay was immunoSEQ multiplex PCR, and TCRdb's table has in-frame clones only and misses some. The repertoire includes roughly 71,000 clones, approximately 94% of them detected once, and 0.3% to 0.5% sits in the top ten. The sequenced sample was T cells isolated from PBMCs. These receptors were obtained from a human donor in good health.

The chain has TRBV19 and TRBJ1-5; D remains unclear. CDR1 is LNHDA, CDR2 SQIVND, per germline (reference sequence). V was pared by 4 bases and J by 5 bases, with 12 bases between. The CDR3 length is 14 residues. CDR3 in DNA: TGTGCCAGTAGTACCGGTGTGAGGGATCAGCCCCAGCATTTT. This encodes CASSTGVRDQPQHF.

The rearrangement links TRBV7-6 to TRBJ2-3; TRBD1 might be the D (5 bases). V was cut by 1 base and J by 8 bases, with 13 bases left in between. In germline, CDR1 is SGHVS, CDR2 FNYEAQ. There are 14 residues in the CDR3. The CDR3 coding sequence is TGTGCCAGCAGCTTAGGCCAGGGTGGCAGTACGCAGTATTTT. Translating gives CASSLGQGGSTQYF.

The V and J genes are TRBV9 and TRBJ2-7; 7 nucleotides align to TRBD2. Germline CDR1 and CDR2: SGDLS and YYNGEE. Trimming took 4 bases from V and 3 from J; bases not matched to a gene: 7. The CDR3 contains 14 residues. Here the CDR3 DNA reads TGTGCCAGCAGCCCCCGGAGCGGGGTCTACGAGCAGTACTTC. The encoded protein is CASSPRSGVYEQYF.

This clone was detected only once. V gene TRBV7-6 combines with J gene TRBJ1-4; D unclear. This CDR3 region has 16 residues. CDR1 is SGHVS and CDR2 is FNYEAQ in the germline V gene. V lost 6 bases and J 0 bases, leaving 14 bases between the germline ends. For the CDR3, the DNA is TGTGCCAGCAGTCTTAAGGCAGGTGCAACTAATGAAAAACTGTTTTTT. Translation gives CASSLKAGATNEKLFF.

CDR3 in amino acids: CASSLLGQEAFF. The CDR3 DNA reads as TGTGCCAGTAGTCTCCTTGGGCAGGAAGCTTTCTTT. The genes are TRBV19 and TRBJ1-1; D is unresolved. V lost 5 bases and J lost 8, with 12 bases in between. Germline V CDR1 and CDR2: LNHDA, SQIVND (reference sequence). CDR3 size: 12 residues.

J is TRBJ2-6 and V is TRBV4-2; TRBD1 is a possible D gene (6 bases). CDR1 is LGHNA, CDR2 YNFKEQ, per germline. CDR3 length: 16 residues. The ends were cut back, 0 bases at V and 1 base at J, with 7 bases in the middle. The CDR3 nucleotides read TGTGCCAGCAGCCAAGACACAGGGTCTGGGGCCAACGTCCTGACTTTC. It encodes CASSQDTGSGANVLTF.

The chain combines TRBV28 with TRBJ2-7, with 10 bases aligning to TRBD2. The CDR3 runs to 14 residues. Germline CDR1 is MDHEN and CDR2 is SYDVKM. The V gene end was trimmed by 7 bases and the J gene end by 2 bases; junction bases not matched to a gene: 5. This chain's CDR3 is CASTLAGDTYEQYF. CDR3 in DNA: TGTGCCAGCACCCTAGCGGGAGACACCTACGAGCAGTACTTC.

The chain links TRBV7-9 to TRBJ2-7; TRBD1 aligns across 9 bases. Germline CDR1 and CDR2: SEHNR and FQNEAQ (reference sequence). This CDR3 comprises 16 residues. J was trimmed by 5 bases and V by 1 base; bases with no gene match: 9. CDR3 loop: CASSLGFRQGDHEQYF. Here the CDR3 DNA reads TGTGCCAGCAGCTTAGGTTTTAGACAGGGGGACCACGAGCAGTACTTC. Full variable domain (missing parts from reference TRBV7-9 and TRBJ2-7): DTGVSQNPRHKITKRGQNVTFRCDPISEHNRLYWYRQTLGQGPEFLTYFQNEAQLEKSRLLSDRFSAERPKGSFSTLEIQRTEQGDSAMYLCASSLGFRQGDHEQYFGPGTRLTVT.

The chain combines TRBV18 with TRBJ2-1, with 9 bases aligning to TRBD1. Germline V gene lookup returns CDR1 KGHSH and CDR2 LQKENI. The CDR3 length is 16 residues. The ends lost 1 base at V and 5 bases at J; junction bases unmatched: 6. Here the CDR3 reads CASSPRTGGLDNEQFF. For the CDR3, the DNA is TGTGCCAGCTCACCACGCACAGGGGGCCTTGACAATGAGCAGTTCTTC.

The chain combines TRBV6-5 with TRBJ2-5; 7 nucleotides align to TRBD2. The CDR3 totals 13 residues. The V gene's germline CDR1 is MNHEY and CDR2 SVGAGI. V dropped 5 bases and J dropped 0; count of bases not matched to a gene: 0. The CDR3 loop reads CASSLADQETQYF. In DNA, the CDR3 is TGTGCCAGCAGTCTAGCGGACCAAGAGACCCAGTACTTC.

The J gene is TRBJ1-2, the V gene TRBV7-2; weak D call: TRBD1 (5 bases). This CDR3 spans 17 amino acids. V was cut by 2 bases and J by 3 bases, with 19 bases left in between. Germline V gene sequence: CDR1 SGHTA, CDR2 FQGNSA. The CDR3: CASSLRWGQGGDYGYTF. In DNA, the CDR3 is TGTGCCAGCAGCTTACGTTGGGGTCAGGGAGGGGACTATGGCTACACCTTC.

This chain links TRBV30 with TRBJ1-1; 9 nucleotides line up with TRBD1. This CDR3 spans 13 amino acids. Germline trimming cut 4 bases from V and 9 bases from J; bases unmatched to any gene: 9. Per germline, CDR1 GTSNPN and CDR2 SVGIG (reference sequence). CDR3 in DNA: TGTGCCTGGACTCTTCCGGGACAGGGACAAGCTTTCTTT. It is translated as CAWTLPGQGQAFF.

In its sample, this clone was seen once. CDR3 residues: CATSSTRGGKLFF. The DNA of the CDR3 is TGTGCCACCAGCAGCACGAGGGGGGGGAAACTGTTTTTT. The J gene is TRBJ1-4, the V gene TRBV15; TRBD1 might be the D (6 bases). In germline, CDR1 is LNHNV, CDR2 YYDKDF (reference sequence). Trimming removed 3 bases at V and 11 bases at J, with 13 bases between. The CDR3 sequence is 13 residues long.

V and J are TRBV9 and TRBJ2-5; 7 bases fit TRBD1. This CDR3 is built from 14 residues. Germline-derived CDR1 and CDR2 are SGDLS and YYNGEE. Trimming at V came to 2 bases and at J to 2 bases, leaving 3 bases not matched to a gene. The CDR3 region has the DNA TGTGCCAGCAGCGTGGGACAGATACAAGAGACCCAGTACTTC. This codes for CASSVGQIQETQYF.

V and J are TRBV27 and TRBJ2-7; 10 nucleotides align to TRBD1. The J segment lost 6 bases and the V segment lost 4 bases, leaving 9 bases of the junction unmatched. The CDR3 covers 15 residues. Germline CDR1 and CDR2: MNHEY and SMNVEV (reference sequence). The DNA of the CDR3 is TGTGCCAGCAGTTATACCGGGACAGGGGTCATCGAGCAGTACTTC. Protein: CASSYTGTGVIEQYF.